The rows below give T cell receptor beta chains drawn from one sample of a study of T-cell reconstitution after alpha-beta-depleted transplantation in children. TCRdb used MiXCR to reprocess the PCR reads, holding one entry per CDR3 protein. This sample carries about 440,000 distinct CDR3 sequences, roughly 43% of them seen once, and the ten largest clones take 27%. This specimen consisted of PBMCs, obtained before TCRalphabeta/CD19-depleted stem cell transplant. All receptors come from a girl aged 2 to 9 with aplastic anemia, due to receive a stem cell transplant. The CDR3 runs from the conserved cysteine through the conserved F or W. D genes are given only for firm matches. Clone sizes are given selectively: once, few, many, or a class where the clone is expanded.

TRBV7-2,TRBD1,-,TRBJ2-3,CASSIAARQGATDTQYF,TGTGCCAGCAGCATAGCCGCTAGACAGGGGGCCACAGATACGCAGTATTTT
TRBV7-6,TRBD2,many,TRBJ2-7,CASSLELAGSYEQYF,TGTGCCAGCAGCTTAGAACTAGCGGGCTCCTACGAGCAGTACTTC
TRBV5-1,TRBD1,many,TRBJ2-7,CASSLRQGEIEQYF,TGCGCCAGCAGCCTTCGACAGGGGGAGATCGAGCAGTACTTC
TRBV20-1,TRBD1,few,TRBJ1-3,CSARLADRGNTIYF,TGCAGTGCTAGACTCGCGGACAGGGGTAACACCATATATTTT
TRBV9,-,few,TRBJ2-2,CASSVGVGAGPNTGELFF,TGTGCCAGCAGCGTTGGGGTCGGGGCGGGTCCGAACACCGGGGAGCTGTTTTTT
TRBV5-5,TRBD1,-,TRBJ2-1,CASPDTGTGYNEQFF,TGTGCCAGCCCCGATACCGGGACAGGGTACAATGAGCAGTTCTTC
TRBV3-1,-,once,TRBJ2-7,CASSGQQGPYEQYF,TGTGCCAGCAGCGGACAACAGGGACCCTACGAGCAGTACTTC
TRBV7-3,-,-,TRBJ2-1,CASSLSEINEQFF,TGTGCCAGCAGCTTAAGTGAGATCAATGAGCAGTTCTTC
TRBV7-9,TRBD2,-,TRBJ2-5,CASSYGLAGTQYF,TGTGCCAGCAGTTACGGACTAGCCGGGACCCAGTACTTC
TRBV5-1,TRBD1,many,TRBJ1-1,CASSGQGGRNTEAFF,TGCGCCAGCAGTGGACAGGGGGGACGGAACACTGAAGCTTTCTTT
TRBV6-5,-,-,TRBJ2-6,CASSYGGVSGANVLTF,TGTGCCAGCAGTTACGGTGGGGTCTCTGGGGCCAACGTCCTGACTTTC
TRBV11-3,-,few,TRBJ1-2,CASSLNPGANRYGYTF,TGTGCCAGCAGCTTAAACCCAGGTGCTAATCGGTATGGCTACACCTTC
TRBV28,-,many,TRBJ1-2,CASSLTNYGYTF,TGTGCCAGCAGTTTAACTAACTATGGCTACACCTTC
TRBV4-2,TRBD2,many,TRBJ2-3,CASSLGLAGGSDTQYF,TGTGCCAGCAGCCTGGGACTAGCGGGAGGATCAGATACGCAGTATTTT
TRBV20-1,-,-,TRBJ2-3,CSVRYVSTDTQYF,TGCAGTGTGCGCTACGTATCCACAGATACGCAGTATTTT